This TCR beta chain was retrieved from a study of blood T cell repertoires in COVID-19. Whole-study context: Samples of COVID-19 (acute and convalescent) were obtained from the United States, Italy and Spain. The analysed material was cDNA or gDNA that came from T cells, B-cell-depleted T cells, or PBMCs.

Under the authors' procedure: Researchers report that nucleated cell counts were estimated from reference gene primer amplification. The assay was immunoSEQ multiplex PCR, and TCRdb's table has in-frame clones only and misses some. V, J and clone size reflect that table, while D and trimming were determined from the DNA. The profile covers roughly 110,000 clones, with approximately 88% appearing a single time and around 4.4% taken by the ten largest. This CDR3 has 15 amino acids. V lost 5 bases, J lost 12 bases, and 14 bases stayed unmatched. The germline V gene encodes CDR1 MNHEY and CDR2 SVGEGT. The chain combines TRBV6-2 or TRBV6-3 with TRBJ2-1; 9 positions agree with TRBD2. Sequenced: peripheral blood. This TCR came from a human donor in a cohort sampled during active COVID-19. Written as DNA, the CDR3 is TGTGCCAGCAGTAGAGGGCTAGCGGGGTCCGTAGGGCAGTTCTTC. It translates to CASSRGLAGSVGQFF.